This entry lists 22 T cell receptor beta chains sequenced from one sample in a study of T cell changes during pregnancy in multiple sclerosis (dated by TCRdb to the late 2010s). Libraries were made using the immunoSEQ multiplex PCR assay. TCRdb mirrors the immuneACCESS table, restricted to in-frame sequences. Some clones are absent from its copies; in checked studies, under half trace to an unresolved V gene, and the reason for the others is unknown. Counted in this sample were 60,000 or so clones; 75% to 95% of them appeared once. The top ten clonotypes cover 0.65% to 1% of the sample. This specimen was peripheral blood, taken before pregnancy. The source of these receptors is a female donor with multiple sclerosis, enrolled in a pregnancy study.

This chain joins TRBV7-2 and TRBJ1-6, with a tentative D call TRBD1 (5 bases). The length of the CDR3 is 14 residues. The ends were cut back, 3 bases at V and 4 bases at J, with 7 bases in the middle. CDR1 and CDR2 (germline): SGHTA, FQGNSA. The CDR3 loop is CASSLRQYNSPLHF. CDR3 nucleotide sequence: TGTGCCAGCAGCTTGCGACAGTATAATTCACCCCTCCACTTT.

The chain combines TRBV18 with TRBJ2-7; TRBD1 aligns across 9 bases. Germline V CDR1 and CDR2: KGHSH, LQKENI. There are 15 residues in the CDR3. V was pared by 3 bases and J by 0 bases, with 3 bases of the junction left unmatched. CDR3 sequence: CASSPDRGSSYEQYF. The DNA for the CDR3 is TGTGCCAGCTCACCCGACAGGGGGAGCTCCTACGAGCAGTACTTC.

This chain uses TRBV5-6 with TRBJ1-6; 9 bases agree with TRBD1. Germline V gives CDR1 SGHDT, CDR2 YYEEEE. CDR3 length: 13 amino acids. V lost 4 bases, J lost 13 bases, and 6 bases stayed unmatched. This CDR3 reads CASSRDREYPLHF. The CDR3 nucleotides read TGTGCCAGCAGCCGGGACAGGGAGTATCCCCTCCACTTT.

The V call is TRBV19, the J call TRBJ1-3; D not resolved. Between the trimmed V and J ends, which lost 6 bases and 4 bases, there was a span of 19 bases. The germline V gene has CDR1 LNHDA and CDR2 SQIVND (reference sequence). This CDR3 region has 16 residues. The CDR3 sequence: CASSPTAVGVGNTIYF. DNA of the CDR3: TGTGCCAGTAGCCCGACGGCGGTTGGTGTAGGAAACACCATATATTTT.

CDR3 sequence: CASSDSGVSGSDTQYF. The DNA of the CDR3 is TGTGCCAGCAGTGACTCTGGCGTTAGCGGATCAGATACGCAGTATTTT. The chain links TRBV6-4 to TRBJ2-3; possibly TRBD2 for D (6 bases). The germline V gene has CDR1 MRHNA and CDR2 SNTAGT. V was trimmed by 0 bases and J by 4 bases, leaving 14 bases between them. The CDR3 covers 16 residues.

The CDR3 spells CASSQNTGELFF. DNA of the CDR3: TGTGCCAGCAGCCAGAACACCGGGGAGCTGTTTTTT. This chain connects TRBV6-4 to TRBJ2-2; D unclear. Trimming removed 6 bases at V and 1 base at J, with 3 bases between. The germline V gene encodes CDR1 MRHNA and CDR2 SNTAGT. This CDR3 comprises 12 residues.

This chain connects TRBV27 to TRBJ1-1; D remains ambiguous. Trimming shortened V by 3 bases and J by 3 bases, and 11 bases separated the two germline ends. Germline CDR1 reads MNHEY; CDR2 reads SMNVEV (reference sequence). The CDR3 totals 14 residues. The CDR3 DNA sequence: TGTGCCAGCAGTTTCACGGGTATCGACACTGAAGCTTTCTTT. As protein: CASSFTGIDTEAFF.

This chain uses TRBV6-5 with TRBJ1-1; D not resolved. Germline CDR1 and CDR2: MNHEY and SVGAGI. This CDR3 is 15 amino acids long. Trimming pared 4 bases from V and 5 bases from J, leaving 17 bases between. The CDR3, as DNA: TGTGCCAGCAGTTTACCCGGATTAGACGGGACTGAAGCTTTCTTT. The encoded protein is CASSLPGLDGTEAFF.

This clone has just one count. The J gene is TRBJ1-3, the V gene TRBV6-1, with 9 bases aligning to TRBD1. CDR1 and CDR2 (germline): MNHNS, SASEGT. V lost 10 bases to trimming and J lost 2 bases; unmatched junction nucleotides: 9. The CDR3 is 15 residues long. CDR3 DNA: TGTGCCACTCCGAAAGGACAGGGGACTGGAAACACCATATATTTT. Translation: CATPKGQGTGNTIYF.

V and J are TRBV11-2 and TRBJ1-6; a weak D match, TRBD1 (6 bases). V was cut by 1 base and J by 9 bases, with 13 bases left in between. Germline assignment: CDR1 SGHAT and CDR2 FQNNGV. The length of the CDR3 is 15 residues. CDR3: CASSLVLGGGSPLHF. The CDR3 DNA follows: TGTGCCAGCAGCTTAGTATTAGGGGGGGGTTCACCCCTCCACTTT.

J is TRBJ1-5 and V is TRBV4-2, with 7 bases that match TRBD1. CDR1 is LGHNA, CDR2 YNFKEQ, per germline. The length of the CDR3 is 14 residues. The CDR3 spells CAESQGRTGQPQHF. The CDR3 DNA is TGTGCAGAATCCCAGGGACGGACAGGTCAGCCCCAGCATTTT.

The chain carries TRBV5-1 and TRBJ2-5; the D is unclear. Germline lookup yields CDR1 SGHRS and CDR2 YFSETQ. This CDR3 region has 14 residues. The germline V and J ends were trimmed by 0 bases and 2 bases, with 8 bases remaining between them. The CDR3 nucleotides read TGCGCCAGCAGCTTGGCAGTCCCTCAAGAGACCCAGTACTTC. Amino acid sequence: CASSLAVPQETQYF. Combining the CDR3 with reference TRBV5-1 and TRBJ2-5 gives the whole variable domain KAGVTQTPRYLIKTRGQQVTLSCSPISGHRSVSWYQQTPGQGLQFLFEYFSETQRNKGNFPGRFSGRQFSNSRSEMNVSTLELGDSALYLCASSLAVPQETQYFGPGTRLLVL.

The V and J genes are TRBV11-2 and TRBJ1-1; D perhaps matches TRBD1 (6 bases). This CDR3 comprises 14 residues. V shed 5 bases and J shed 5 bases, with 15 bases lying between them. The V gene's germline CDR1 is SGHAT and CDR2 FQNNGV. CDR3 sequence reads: CASSANRDRTEAFF. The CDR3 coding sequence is TGTGCCAGCAGCGCAAACAGGGACCGGACTGAAGCTTTCTTT.

This CDR3 is CASSLPGTGSSYEQYF. The CDR3 nucleotides are TGTGCCAGCAGCTTACCCGGGACAGGGAGCTCCTACGAGCAGTACTTC. The chain has TRBV11-2 and TRBJ2-7; 9 bases are a match to TRBD1. From germline, CDR1 is SGHAT and CDR2 FQNNGV. CDR3 length: 16 residues. The V and J ends lost 2 bases and 0 bases, in that order; junction bases with no gene match: 5.

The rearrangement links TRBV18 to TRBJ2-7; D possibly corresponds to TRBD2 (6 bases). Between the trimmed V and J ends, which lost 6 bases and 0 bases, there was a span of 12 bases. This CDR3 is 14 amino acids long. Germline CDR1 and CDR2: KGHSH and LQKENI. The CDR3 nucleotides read TGTGCCAGCTCCGCGGGGAGGCGCTCCTACGAGCAGTACTTC. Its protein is CASSAGRRSYEQYF.

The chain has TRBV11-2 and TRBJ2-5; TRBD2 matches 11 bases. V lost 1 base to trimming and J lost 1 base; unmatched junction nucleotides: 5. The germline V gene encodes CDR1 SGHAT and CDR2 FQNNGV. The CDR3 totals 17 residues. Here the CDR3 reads CASSLGASGGPQETQYF. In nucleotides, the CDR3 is TGTGCCAGCAGCTTAGGAGCTAGCGGGGGGCCCCAAGAGACCCAGTACTTC. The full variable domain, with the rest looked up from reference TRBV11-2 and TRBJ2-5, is EAGVAQSPRYKIIEKRQSVAFWCNPISGHATLYWYQQILGQGPKLLIQFQNNGVVDDSQLPKDRFSAERLKGVDSTLKIQPAKLEDSAVYLCASSLGASGGPQETQYFGPGTRLLVL.

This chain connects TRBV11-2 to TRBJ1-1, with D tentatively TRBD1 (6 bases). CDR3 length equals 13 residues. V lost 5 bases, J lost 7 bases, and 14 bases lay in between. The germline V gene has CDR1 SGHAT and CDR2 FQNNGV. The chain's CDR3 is CASSIRPQGEAFF. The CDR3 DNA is TGTGCCAGCAGCATCAGACCACAGGGTGAAGCTTTCTTT.

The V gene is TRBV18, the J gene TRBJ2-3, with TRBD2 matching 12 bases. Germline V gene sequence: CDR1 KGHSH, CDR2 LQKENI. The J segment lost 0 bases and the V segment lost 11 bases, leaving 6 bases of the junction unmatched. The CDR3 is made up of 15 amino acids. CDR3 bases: TGTGCCGCTACGACTAGCGGGAGTAGCACAGATACGCAGTATTTT. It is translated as CAATTSGSSTDTQYF. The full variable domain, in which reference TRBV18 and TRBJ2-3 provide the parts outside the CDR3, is NAGVMQNPRHLVRRRGQEARLRCSPMKGHSHVYWYRQLPEEGLKFMVYLQKENIIDESGMPKERFSAEFPKEGPSILRIQQVVRGDSAAYFCAATTSGSSTDTQYFGPGTRLTVL.

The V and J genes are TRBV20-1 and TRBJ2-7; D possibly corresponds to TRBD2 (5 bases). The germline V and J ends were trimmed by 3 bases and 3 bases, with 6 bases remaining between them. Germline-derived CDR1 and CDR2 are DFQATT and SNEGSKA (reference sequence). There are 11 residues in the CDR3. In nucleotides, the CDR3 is TGCAGTGCTAGCGGGGTCTACGAGCAGTACTTC. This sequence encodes CSASGVYEQYF.

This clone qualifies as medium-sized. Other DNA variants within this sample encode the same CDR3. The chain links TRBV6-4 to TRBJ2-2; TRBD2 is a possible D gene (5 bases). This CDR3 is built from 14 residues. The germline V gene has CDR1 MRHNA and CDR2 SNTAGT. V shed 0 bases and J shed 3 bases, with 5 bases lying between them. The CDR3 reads CASSDSRDTGELFF. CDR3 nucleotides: TGTGCCAGCAGTGACTCGAGGGACACCGGGGAGCTGTTTTTT.

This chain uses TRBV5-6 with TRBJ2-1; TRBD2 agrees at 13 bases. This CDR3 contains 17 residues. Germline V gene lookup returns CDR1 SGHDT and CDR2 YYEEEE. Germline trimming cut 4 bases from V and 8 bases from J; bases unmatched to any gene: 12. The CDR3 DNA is TGTGCCAGCAGCCAAACGCGGACTAGCGGGGGCGGGGATGAGCAGTTCTTC. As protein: CASSQTRTSGGGDEQFF.

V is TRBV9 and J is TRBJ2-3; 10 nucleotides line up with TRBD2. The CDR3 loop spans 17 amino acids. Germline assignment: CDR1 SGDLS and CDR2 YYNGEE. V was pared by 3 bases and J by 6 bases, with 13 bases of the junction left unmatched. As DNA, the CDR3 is TGTGCCAGCAGCGGCCCCATAGCGGGGGGACCCTTGGATACGCAGTATTTT. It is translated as CASSGPIAGGPLDTQYF.